The clone carrying this T cell receptor beta chain is a singleton in its sample. The antigen is undetermined. The assay was immunoSEQ multiplex PCR, and TCRdb's table has in-frame clones only and misses some. The top ten clones hold about 4% of a sample with over 150,000 clones, just over 90% of them seen once. This sample is part of a study of T cell responses to AZD1222 COVID-19 vaccine. CDR1 and CDR2 (germline): MNHEY, SVGAGI. The CDR3 length is 14 residues. The V and J ends lost 6 bases and 6 bases, in that order; junction bases with no gene match: 9. Study-wide points: Donors were chiefly white British, with a greater number of females, and clonal diversity was perhaps underestimated. Seropositivity was recorded at baseline in only a handful of AZD1222 recipients. Sampled repertoires all dated from after the peak T cell response. Nearly half of spike-specific TCRs reportedly target variant regions that are unmutated in the B.1.351 and B.1.1.7 variants.

The gene calls are TRBV6-5 and TRBJ2-3; 7 bases are shared with TRBD2. Material: peripheral blood, obtained on day 0 of MenACWY control vaccination. The source of this sequence is an adult in good health. CDR3 protein: CASRALTSSDTQYF. CDR3 nucleotides: TGTGCCAGCAGGGCCCTGACTAGCTCGGATACGCAGTATTTT.